A selection of T cell receptor beta chains follows, all from one sample in a study of blood T cell repertoires in COVID-19. The repertoire was sequenced with immunoSEQ multiplex PCR; TCRdb's copy has only in-frame clones and lacks some. The sample carries 45,000 to 65,000 clones, roughly four fifths recorded once. Sequencing was carried out using peripheral blood. All receptors derive from a man in his sixties or seventies with active COVID-19. Both conserved end residues are part of each CDR3. The D gene is left open where the match is weak. The size field is filled for only some rows; it gives once, few, many or a size class.

J | V | size | D | CDR3 | DNA
TRBJ2-5 | TRBV15 | NA | NA | CATSRKPDEETQYF | TGTGCCACCAGCAGGAAGCCTGATGAAGAGACCCAGTACTTC
TRBJ1-1 | TRBV19 | NA | NA | CASSIHPRKNTEAFF | TGTGCCAGTAGTATCCACCCCAGGAAAAACACTGAAGCTTTCTTT
TRBJ2-1 | TRBV5-6 | NA | TRBD2 | CASSLILAAPYNEQFF | TGTGCCAGCAGCTTGATACTAGCGGCGCCCTACAATGAGCAGTTCTTC
TRBJ1-4 | TRBV10-3 | NA | TRBD1 | CAIREEGQGEKLFF | TGTGCCATCAGAGAGGAAGGACAGGGGGAAAAACTGTTTTTT
TRBJ2-4 | TRBV19 | NA | TRBD1 | CASSTTTGAGNIQYF | TGTGCCAGTAGTACTACAACAGGGGCGGGAAACATTCAGTACTTC
TRBJ1-4 | TRBV4-1 | few | TRBD1 | CASSQGSQGVREKLFF | TGCGCCAGCAGCCAAGGATCGCAGGGGGTAAGGGAAAAACTGTTTTTT
TRBJ2-7 | TRBV5-8 | NA | TRBD1 | CASRTRGQGFSGEQYF | TGTGCCAGCAGAACCAGGGGACAGGGATTTTCTGGCGAGCAGTACTTC
TRBJ2-3 | TRBV7-3 | NA | NA | CASSLFPGGTDTQYF | TGTGCCAGCAGCTTATTCCCAGGCGGCACAGATACGCAGTATTTT
TRBJ1-1 | TRBV30 | NA | NA | CLHREAAGSLAEAFF | TGTCTCCACCGGGAGGCAGCCGGGAGTTTAGCTGAAGCTTTCTTT
TRBJ2-2 | TRBV7-7 | NA | TRBD2 | CASSPPGGTGELFF | TGTGCCAGCAGCCCTCCGGGAGGGACCGGGGAGCTGTTTTTT
TRBJ1-2 | TRBV10-3 | NA | NA | CAISGGRGEFYGYTF | TGTGCCATCAGTGGAGGGAGGGGAGAATTTTATGGCTACACCTTC
TRBJ2-2 | TRBV2 | NA | TRBD2 | CASRGGGAPTGELFF | TGTGCCAGCAGGGGCGGGGGGGCACCCACCGGGGAGCTGTTTTTT
TRBJ1-5 | TRBV4-2 | NA | TRBD1 | CASSQGAGGAQPQHF | TGTGCCAGCAGCCAAGGGGCAGGGGGCGCGCAGCCCCAGCATTTT
TRBJ1-6 | TRBV2 | once | TRBD1 | CASSATGTYNSPLHF | TGTGCCAGCAGTGCGACAGGGACCTATAATTCACCCCTCCACTTT
TRBJ1-1 | TRBV4-3 | NA | NA | CASSQDALNTEAFF | TGCGCCAGCAGCCAAGACGCGCTGAACACTGAAGCTTTCTTT
TRBJ1-2 | TRBV6-6 | few | TRBD1 | CASSSDRAHYYGYTF | TGTGCCAGCAGCTCCGACAGGGCCCACTATTATGGCTACACCTTC
TRBJ2-1 | TRBV11-3 | NA | TRBD1 | CASSRQGLSYNEQFF | TGTGCCAGCAGCCGACAGGGCCTCTCCTACAATGAGCAGTTCTTC
TRBJ2-5 | TRBV5-1 | NA | TRBD2 | CASSNLAGARAIGTQYF | TGCGCCAGCAGCAACTTAGCGGGGGCCAGAGCTATTGGGACCCAGTACTTC
TRBJ2-3 | TRBV28 | NA | TRBD2 | CASSPAGTSADTQYF | TGTGCCAGCAGCCCCGCGGGGACTAGCGCAGATACGCAGTATTTT
TRBJ1-2 | TRBV10-3 | NA | NA | CAIRGQGSPRFYGYTF | TGTGCCATCAGGGGACAAGGATCCCCTAGGTTCTATGGCTACACCTTC
TRBJ2-2 | TRBV5-4 | few | TRBD2 | CASSPEPGLAGGTGELFF | TGTGCCAGCAGCCCTGAACCGGGACTAGCGGGGGGGACCGGGGAGCTGTTTTTT
TRBJ1-2 | TRBV9 | NA | TRBD1 | CASQQGLRSYGYTF | TGTGCCAGTCAACAGGGGCTGCGGAGCTATGGCTACACCTTC
TRBJ1-2 | TRBV7-9 | NA | NA | CASSLGGHPNYGYTF | TGTGCCAGCAGCTTAGGAGGACACCCTAACTATGGCTACACCTTC
TRBJ2-7 | TRBV4-1 | NA | NA | CASSQVNEGYEQYF | TGCGCCAGCAGCCAAGTAAACGAGGGATACGAGCAGTACTTC
TRBJ1-1 | TRBV7-2 | once | TRBD1 | CASSRRDSNTEAFF | TGTGCCAGCAGCCGCCGGGACAGCAACACTGAAGCTTTCTTT
TRBJ1-1 | TRBV7-9 | NA | NA | CASSLNPGVRTEAFF | TGTGCCAGCAGCTTAAATCCAGGGGTAAGAACTGAAGCTTTCTTT
TRBJ1-5 | TRBV12-5 | NA | TRBD1 | CASGLALGTGNQPQHF | TGTGCTAGTGGTTTGGCCCTCGGGACAGGCAATCAGCCCCAGCATTTT
TRBJ2-5 | TRBV5-1 | NA | NA | CASSLEAGALQETQYF | TGCGCCAGCAGCTTGGAGGCGGGGGCCCTGCAAGAGACCCAGTACTTC
TRBJ2-3 | TRBV28 | NA | NA | CASSSVPDTQYF | TGTGCCAGCAGTTCGGTACCAGATACGCAGTATTTT
TRBJ2-3 | TRBV2 | NA | NA | CASSPQTGFTDTQYF | TGTGCCAGCAGTCCCCAGACAGGTTTCACAGATACGCAGTATTTT
TRBJ1-2 | TRBV11-1 | NA | NA | CASSSFSTGNYGYTF | TGTGCCAGCAGCTCCTTCTCGACGGGGAACTATGGCTACACCTTC
TRBJ1-3 | TRBV30 | NA | NA | CAWSVTGLGNTIYF | TGTGCCTGGAGTGTAACGGGTCTTGGAAACACCATATATTTT
TRBJ2-5 | TRBV5-6 | NA | TRBD1 | CASSLAPGGETQYF | TGTGCCAGCAGCTTGGCCCCAGGGGGAGAGACCCAGTACTTC
TRBJ2-2 | TRBV19 | NA | TRBD1 | CASSMTGYIHTGELFF | TGTGCCAGTAGCATGACAGGGTACATTCACACCGGGGAGCTGTTTTTT
TRBJ1-6 | TRBV21-1 | NA | NA | CASSKPQGGYNSPLHF | TGTGCCAGCAGCAAACCCCAGGGCGGTTATAATTCACCCCTCCACTTT
TRBJ1-1 | TRBV2 | NA | NA | CASRPQGGRTEAFF | TGTGCCAGCAGGCCCCAGGGTGGCCGCACTGAAGCTTTCTTT
TRBJ1-3 | TRBV7-6 | NA | TRBD1 | CASSIKPPGQGSGGNTIYF | TGTGCCAGCAGTATAAAACCCCCGGGACAGGGGTCGGGTGGAAACACCATATATTTT
TRBJ1-1 | TRBV3-1/TRBV3-2 | NA | TRBD1 | CASSQGDRGTEAFF | TGTGCCAGCAGCCAAGGGGACAGGGGCACTGAAGCTTTCTTT
TRBJ2-7 | TRBV5-1 | once | NA | CASSLEGRTSREQYF | TGCGCCAGCAGCTTGGAGGGGAGGACATCCCGCGAGCAGTACTTC